This T cell receptor beta chain is from a study of OX40 agonist ivuxolimab in advanced cancers. Study background: A diagnosis of hepatocellular carcinoma, melanoma, renal cell or head and neck cancer was present in dose-escalation patients.

This clone was picked up a small number of times. Its target is not known. TCRdb keeps only in-frame clones here, not all; method: immunoSEQ multiplex PCR. This sample has around 100,000 clones; less than 95% occur once, and the top ten carry roughly 0.3%. Findings and limits, study-wide: In the expanded peripheral T cells, antigen specificity was never determined. CD4+ and CD8+ T cells in blood underwent clonal expansion by week 6 at 0.1 to 3.0 mg/kg.

The V end lost 3 bases, the J end lost 5 bases, and 8 bases lay between the germline ends. Germline lookup yields CDR1 SGHAT and CDR2 FQDESV (reference sequence). CDR3 length: 12 residues. This TCR was sampled from an adult with an advanced solid tumor such as melanoma, head and neck, liver or kidney cancer. The specimen was CD4+ or CD8+ T cells sorted from blood, collected in a trial of the OX40 agonist ivuxolimab. The chain links TRBV11-1 to TRBJ2-7, with D perhaps matching TRBD1 or TRBD2 (6 bases each). The DNA for the CDR3 is TGTGCCAGCAGCTTCGGGGGCCACGAGCAGTACTTC. It encodes CASSFGGHEQYF.